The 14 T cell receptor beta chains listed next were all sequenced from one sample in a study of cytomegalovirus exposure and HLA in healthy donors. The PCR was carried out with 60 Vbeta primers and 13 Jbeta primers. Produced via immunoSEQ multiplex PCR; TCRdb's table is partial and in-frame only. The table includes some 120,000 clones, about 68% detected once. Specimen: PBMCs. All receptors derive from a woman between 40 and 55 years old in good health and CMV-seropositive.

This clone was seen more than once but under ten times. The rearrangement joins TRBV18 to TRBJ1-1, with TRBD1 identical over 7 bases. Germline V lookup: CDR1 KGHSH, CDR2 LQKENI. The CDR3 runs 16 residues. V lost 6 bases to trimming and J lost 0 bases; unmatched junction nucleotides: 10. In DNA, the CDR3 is TGTGCCAGCTCTCCGGAAGCCGACAGGGTGAACACTGAAGCTTTCTTT. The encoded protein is CASSPEADRVNTEAFF.

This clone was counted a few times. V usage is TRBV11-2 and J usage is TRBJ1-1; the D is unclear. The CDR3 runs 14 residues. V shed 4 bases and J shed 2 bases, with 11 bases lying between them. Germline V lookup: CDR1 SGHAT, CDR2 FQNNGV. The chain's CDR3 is CASSSSDKNTEAFF. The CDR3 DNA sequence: TGTGCCAGCAGCTCATCCGACAAAAACACTGAAGCTTTCTTT. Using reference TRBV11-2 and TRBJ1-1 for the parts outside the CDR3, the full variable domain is EAGVAQSPRYKIIEKRQSVAFWCNPISGHATLYWYQQILGQGPKLLIQFQNNGVVDDSQLPKDRFSAERLKGVDSTLKIQPAKLEDSAVYLCASSSSDKNTEAFFGQGTRLTVV.

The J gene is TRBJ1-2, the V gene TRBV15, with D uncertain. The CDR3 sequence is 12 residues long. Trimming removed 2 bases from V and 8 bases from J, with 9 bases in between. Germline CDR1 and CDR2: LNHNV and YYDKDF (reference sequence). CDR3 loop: CATSRLREGYTF. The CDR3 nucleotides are TGTGCCACCAGCAGACTCCGTGAGGGCTACACCTTC.

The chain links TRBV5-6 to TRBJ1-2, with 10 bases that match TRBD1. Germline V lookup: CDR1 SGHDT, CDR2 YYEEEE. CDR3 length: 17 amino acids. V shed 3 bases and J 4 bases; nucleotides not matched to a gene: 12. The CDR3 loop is CASSYVSPGQGIYGYTF. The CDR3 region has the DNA TGTGCCAGCAGCTACGTATCCCCGGGACAGGGGATCTATGGCTACACCTTC.

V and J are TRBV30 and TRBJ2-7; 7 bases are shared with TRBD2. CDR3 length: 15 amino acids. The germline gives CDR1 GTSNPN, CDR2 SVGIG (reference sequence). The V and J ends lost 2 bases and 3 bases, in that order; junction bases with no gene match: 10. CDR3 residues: CAWSLAGEYIYEQYF. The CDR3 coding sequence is TGTGCCTGGAGTCTTGCGGGGGAGTATATCTACGAGCAGTACTTC.

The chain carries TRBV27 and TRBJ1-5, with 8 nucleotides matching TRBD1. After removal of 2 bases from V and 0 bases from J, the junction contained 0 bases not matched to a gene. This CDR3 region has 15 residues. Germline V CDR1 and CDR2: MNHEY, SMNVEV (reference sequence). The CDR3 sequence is CASSLTGGSNQPQHF. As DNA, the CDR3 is TGTGCCAGCAGTTTAACAGGGGGTAGCAATCAGCCCCAGCATTTT.

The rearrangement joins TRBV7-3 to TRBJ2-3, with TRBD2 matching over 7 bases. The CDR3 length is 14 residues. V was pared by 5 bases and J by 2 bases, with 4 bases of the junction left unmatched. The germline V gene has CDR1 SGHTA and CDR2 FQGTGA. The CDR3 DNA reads TGTGCCAGCAGCGACCGGGACTACACAGATACGCAGTATTTT. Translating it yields CASSDRDYTDTQYF. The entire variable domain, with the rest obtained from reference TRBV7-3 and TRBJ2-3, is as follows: GAGVSQTPSNKVTEKGKYVELRCDPISGHTALYWYRQSLGQGPEFLIYFQGTGAADDSGLPNDRFFAVRPEGSVSTLKIQRTERGDSAVYLCASSDRDYTDTQYFGPGTRLTVL.

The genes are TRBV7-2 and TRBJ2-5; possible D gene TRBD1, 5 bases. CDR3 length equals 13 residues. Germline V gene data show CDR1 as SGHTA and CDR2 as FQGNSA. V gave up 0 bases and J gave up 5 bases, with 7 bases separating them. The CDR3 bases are TGTGCCAGCAGCTTAGCCCCAGGGGAGACCCAGTACTTC. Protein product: CASSLAPGETQYF. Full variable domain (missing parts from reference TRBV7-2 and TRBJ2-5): GAGVSQSPSNKVTEKGKDVELRCDPISGHTALYWYRQSLGQGLEFLIYFQGNSAPDKSGLPSDRFSAERTGGSVSTLTIQRTQQEDSAVYLCASSLAPGETQYFGPGTRLLVL.

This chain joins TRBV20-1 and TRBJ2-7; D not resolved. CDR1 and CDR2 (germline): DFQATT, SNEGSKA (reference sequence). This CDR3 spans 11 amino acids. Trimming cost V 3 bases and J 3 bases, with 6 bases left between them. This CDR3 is CSASFGYEQYF. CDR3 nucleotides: TGCAGTGCTAGTTTCGGCTACGAGCAGTACTTC.

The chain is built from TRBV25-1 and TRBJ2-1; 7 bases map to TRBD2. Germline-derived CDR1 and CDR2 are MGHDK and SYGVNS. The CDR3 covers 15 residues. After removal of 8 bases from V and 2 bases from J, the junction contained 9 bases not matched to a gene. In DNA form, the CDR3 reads TGTGCCAGCCCGGGAGGAACTCCGCCCTACAATGAGCAGTTCTTC. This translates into CASPGGTPPYNEQFF.

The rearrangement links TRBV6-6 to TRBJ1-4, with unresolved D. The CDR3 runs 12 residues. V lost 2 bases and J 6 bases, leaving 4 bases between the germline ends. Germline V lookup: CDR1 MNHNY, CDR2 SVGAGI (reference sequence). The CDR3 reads CASSYRDEKLFF. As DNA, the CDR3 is TGTGCCAGCAGTTACCGTGATGAAAAACTGTTTTTT.

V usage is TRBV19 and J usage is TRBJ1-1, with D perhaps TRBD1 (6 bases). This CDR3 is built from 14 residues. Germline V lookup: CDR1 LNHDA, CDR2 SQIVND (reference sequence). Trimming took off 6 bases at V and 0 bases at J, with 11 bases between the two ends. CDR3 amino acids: CASRETGVNTEAFF. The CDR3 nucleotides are TGTGCCAGTAGAGAGACAGGAGTGAACACTGAAGCTTTCTTT.

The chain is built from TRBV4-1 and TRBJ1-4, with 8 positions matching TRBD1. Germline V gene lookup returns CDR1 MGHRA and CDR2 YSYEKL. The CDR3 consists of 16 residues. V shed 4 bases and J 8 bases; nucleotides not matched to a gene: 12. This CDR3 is CASSLERTGLGEKLFF. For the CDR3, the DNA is TGCGCCAGCAGCCTTGAACGGACAGGGCTTGGCGAAAAACTGTTTTTT.

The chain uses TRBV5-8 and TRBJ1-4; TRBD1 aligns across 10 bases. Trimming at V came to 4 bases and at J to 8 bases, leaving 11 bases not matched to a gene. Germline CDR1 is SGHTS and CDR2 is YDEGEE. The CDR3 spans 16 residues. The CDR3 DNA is TGTGCCAGCAGCCTTGCAATTGGGACAGGGGTCGAAAAACTGTTTTTT. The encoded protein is CASSLAIGTGVEKLFF.